The 32 T cell receptor beta chains below all came from one sample that was sequenced in a study of a mutant IDH1 vaccine in newly diagnosed glioma. These receptors' targets are unknown. Time point noted: week 47, end of study. Each dose of the vaccine consisted of 300 ug of mutant IDH1 20-mer peptide, with topical imiquimod. Some clones are missing from TCRdb's copy, which holds only in-frame ones; the method was immunoSEQ multiplex PCR. The repertoire has roughly 32,000 clones, around nine tenths of them found once; the top ten carry 9.5% to 15%. Sequencing used PBMCs, obtained from a glioma patient whose treatment included an IDH1 peptide vaccine. The receptors stem from a woman aged 30 to 39 with glioma.

V usage is TRBV4-1 and J usage is TRBJ2-6; D is uncertain. CDR1 MGHRA and CDR2 YSYEKL come from the germline V gene. The V end lost 0 bases, the J end lost 0 bases, and 12 bases lay between the germline ends. The CDR3 sequence is 18 residues long. CDR3: CASSQDPAGSSGANVLTF. For the CDR3, the DNA is TGCGCCAGCAGCCAAGATCCCGCAGGTTCCTCTGGGGCCAACGTCCTGACTTTC.

The chain employs TRBV6-1 and TRBJ1-1; possibly TRBD1 for D (5 bases). The CDR3 sequence is 18 residues long. Trimming took 4 bases from V and 1 from J, leaving 22 bases between them. Germline V gives CDR1 MNHNS, CDR2 SASEGT. The CDR3 loop is CASSGAQRGNVRNTEAFF. The CDR3 DNA is TGTGCCAGCAGTGGGGCTCAAAGGGGCAATGTAAGGAACACTGAAGCTTTCTTT.

A single count supports this clone. This chain connects TRBV5-1 to TRBJ2-7, with 7 bases identical to TRBD1. The CDR3 is 15 amino acids. Germline CDR1 and CDR2: SGHRS and YFSETQ. V trimming: 2 bases; J trimming: 1 base; junction bases outside the gene matches: 6. The CDR3, as DNA: TGCGCCAGCAGCTTCTCCGGGACAGCTTCCTACGAGCAGTACTTC. Protein: CASSFSGTASYEQYF.

This sequence joins TRBV4-3 and TRBJ2-2; D unresolved. In germline, CDR1 is LGHNA, CDR2 YSLEER. Trimming pared 1 base from V and 1 base from J, leaving 4 bases between. The CDR3 is made up of 14 amino acids. The CDR3 DNA follows: TGCGCCAGCAGCCAAGCCCGGAACACCGGGGAGCTGTTTTTT. Translation: CASSQARNTGELFF.

V gene TRBV4-1 combines with J gene TRBJ2-5; D is possibly TRBD1 (5 bases). Germline-derived CDR1 and CDR2 are MGHRA and YSYEKL. This CDR3 spans 13 amino acids. The V end lost 4 bases, the J end lost 4 bases, and 10 bases lay between the germline ends. CDR3 protein: CASSLRTRETQYF. Here the CDR3 DNA reads TGCGCCAGCAGCCTCAGGACAAGAGAGACCCAGTACTTC.

The chain has TRBV7-9 and TRBJ2-1; 11 bases map to TRBD2. V gave up 4 bases and J gave up 4 bases; unmatched junction bases: 6. The CDR3 consists of 16 residues. The germline V gene encodes CDR1 SEHNR and CDR2 FQNEAQ (reference sequence). Here the CDR3 DNA reads TGTGCCAGCAGCTACCGACTAGCGGGGAAATACAATGAGCAGTTCTTC. Its translation: CASSYRLAGKYNEQFF. The full variable domain, its missing parts supplied by reference TRBV7-9 and TRBJ2-1, is DTGVSQNPRHKITKRGQNVTFRCDPISEHNRLYWYRQTLGQGPEFLTYFQNEAQLEKSRLLSDRFSAERPKGSFSTLEIQRTEQGDSAMYLCASSYRLAGKYNEQFFGPGTRLTVL.

The chain is built from TRBV27 and TRBJ1-5; D gene ambiguous. The CDR3 contains 15 residues. V was clipped by 0 bases and J by 5 bases, with 11 bases between them. Germline V CDR1 and CDR2: MNHEY, SMNVEV (reference sequence). The chain's CDR3 is CASSLSMGGYQPQHF. The CDR3 DNA follows: TGTGCCAGCAGTTTATCGATGGGAGGATATCAGCCCCAGCATTTT.

The V and J genes are TRBV4-3 and TRBJ1-5; 9 bases agree with TRBD1. Looked up from germline, CDR1 is LGHNA and CDR2 is YSLEER. CDR3 size: 15 residues. V trimming: 3 bases; J trimming: 7 bases; junction bases outside the gene matches: 7. The chain's CDR3 is CASSQATGGGQPQHF. CDR3 coding DNA: TGCGCCAGCAGCCAGGCTACAGGGGGCGGCCAGCCCCAGCATTTT.

The V call is TRBV29-1, the J call TRBJ1-4; no clear D. CDR1 SQVTM and CDR2 ANQGSEA come from the germline V gene. The CDR3 length is 12 residues. The V end was cut by 6 bases, the J end by 5 bases, with 10 bases between. CDR3 region: CSVGSKNEKLFF. In DNA, the CDR3 is TGCAGCGTGGGGTCTAAGAATGAAAAACTGTTTTTT.

This chain connects TRBV6-5 to TRBJ1-1, with TRBD1 as a possible D gene (5 bases). The V gene's germline CDR1 is MNHEY and CDR2 SVGAGI. This CDR3 contains 13 residues. Trimming removed 2 bases from V and 7 bases from J, with 11 bases in between. CDR3 bases: TGTGCCAGCAGTTACGATCGACAGAATGAAGCTTTCTTT. Protein: CASSYDRQNEAFF.

The CDR3 nucleotides are TGTGCCAGCAGCTTGCCCGGAGGATCGTACAATGAGCAGTTCTTC. It yields the protein CASSLPGGSYNEQFF. The rearrangement joins TRBV5-4 to TRBJ2-1; D is perhaps TRBD2 (5 bases). The germline V and J ends were trimmed by 1 base and 4 bases, with 12 bases remaining between them. The CDR3 totals 15 residues. Germline CDR1 and CDR2: SGHNT and YYREEE (reference sequence).

The V and J genes are TRBV5-8 and TRBJ1-3, with a weak D call TRBD1 (5 bases). This CDR3 region has 15 residues. The germline V gene has CDR1 SGHTS and CDR2 YDEGEE. V was cut by 0 bases and J by 2 bases, with 9 bases left in between. CDR3 residues: CASSLESRAGNTIYF. The CDR3 nucleotides are TGTGCCAGCAGCTTGGAGTCCAGGGCTGGAAACACCATATATTTT.

The V call is TRBV5-1, the J call TRBJ1-1; 10 bases line up with TRBD1. Germline V gene lookup returns CDR1 SGHRS and CDR2 YFSETQ. There are 15 residues in the CDR3. V lost 4 bases to trimming and J lost 11 bases; unmatched junction nucleotides: 14. CDR3 nucleotide sequence: TGCGCCAGCAGCCCTATGTCCGACAGGGGGCGGATGGCTTTCTTT. Residues: CASSPMSDRGRMAFF.

The CDR3 reads CASGSGQGVYGYTF. The CDR3 region has the DNA TGTGCCAGCGGATCCGGACAGGGGGTTTACGGCTACACCTTC. The genes are TRBV6-5 and TRBJ1-2; 10 bases line up with TRBD1. The V and J ends lost 8 bases and 8 bases, in that order; junction bases with no gene match: 11. Per the germline V gene, CDR1 is MNHEY and CDR2 is SVGAGI. The CDR3 covers 14 residues.

The genes are TRBV6-4 and TRBJ2-1; 7 positions match TRBD2. The length of the CDR3 is 13 residues. V shed 6 bases, J shed 9 bases, and the junction held 8 bases outside the gene matches. Germline CDR1 is MRHNA and CDR2 is SNTAGT. The CDR3 spells CASSIQAGVEQFF. CDR3 nucleotide sequence: TGTGCCAGCAGCATACAGGCGGGGGTTGAGCAGTTCTTC.

The chain recombines TRBV5-1 with TRBJ2-7; TRBD1 agrees at 9 bases. Germline V gives CDR1 SGHRS, CDR2 YFSETQ. J was trimmed by 5 bases and V by 5 bases; bases with no gene match: 11. This CDR3 region has 15 residues. Written as DNA, the CDR3 is TGCGCCAGCAGGGACCGGGACAGGGTGATCAACGAGCAGTACTTC. It translates to CASRDRDRVINEQYF.

The CDR3 DNA follows: TGTGCCAGCAGTTCCCTTGTGGGGGGGCACGGCGAGCAGTACTTC. The encoded protein is CASSSLVGGHGEQYF. The rearrangement joins TRBV6-5 to TRBJ2-7; D is possibly TRBD2 (7 bases). Germline assignment: CDR1 MNHEY and CDR2 SVGAGI. V lost 4 bases, J lost 6 bases, and 19 bases lay in between. CDR3 size: 15 residues.

This chain joins TRBV5-1 and TRBJ1-4; tentative D call: TRBD1 (6 bases). This CDR3 region has 14 residues. CDR1 and CDR2 (germline): SGHRS, YFSETQ. Deletions cut 3 bases from V and 5 bases from J, with 11 bases between. DNA of the CDR3: TGCGCCAGCAGCTCCGGGGGGCCGAATGAAAAACTGTTTTTT. Translated, it gives CASSSGGPNEKLFF.

V and J are TRBV4-3 and TRBJ1-5; D gene uncertain. Germline CDR1 and CDR2: LGHNA and YSLEER. This CDR3 spans 15 amino acids. V gave up 0 bases and J gave up 0 bases, with 6 bases separating them. The DNA of the CDR3 is TGCGCCAGCAGCCAAGAAGTTCATAGCAATCAGCCCCAGCATTTT. Translation: CASSQEVHSNQPQHF.

The V call is TRBV6-1, the J call TRBJ2-5, with D possibly being TRBD2 (6 bases). The germline V gene encodes CDR1 MNHNS and CDR2 SASEGT. This CDR3 has 15 residues. With 1 base removed from V and 2 bases from J, the gap between germline ends came to 11 bases. DNA of the CDR3: TGTGCCAGCAGTGAAGGGAGGGTCGGGCAAGAGACCCAGTACTTC. Translation: CASSEGRVGQETQYF.

J is TRBJ1-4 and V is TRBV9, with D maybe TRBD1 (6 bases). Per germline, CDR1 SGDLS and CDR2 YYNGEE. CDR3 size: 14 residues. V gave up 4 bases and J gave up 13 bases, with 20 bases separating them. The CDR3 bases are TGTGCCAGCAGCTTACGACAGGCCCCGAGCGGACTGTTTTTT. Amino acids: CASSLRQAPSGLFF.

The chain employs TRBV5-1 and TRBJ1-2, with D hard to call. CDR1 and CDR2 from the germline V gene are SGHRS and YFSETQ. The CDR3 runs to 12 residues. V gave up 7 bases and J gave up 8 bases, with 15 bases separating them. CDR3 in DNA: TGCGCCAGCCGCCCCGGTGGTCTCGGCTACACCTTC. Translating gives CASRPGGLGYTF.

The genes are TRBV2 and TRBJ2-7; 7 bases fit TRBD1. Germline assignment: CDR1 SNHLY and CDR2 FYNNEI. V trimming: 7 bases; J trimming: 7 bases; junction bases outside the gene matches: 13. The CDR3 runs to 14 residues. In DNA, the CDR3 is TGTGCCAGCACCCTGACGGACAGGAATCGAGAGCAGTACTTC. This gives the protein CASTLTDRNREQYF.

V is TRBV6-5 and J is TRBJ1-2; the D is unclear. With 0 bases removed from V and 2 bases from J, the gap between germline ends came to 7 bases. CDR3 length equals 14 residues. Germline assignment: CDR1 MNHEY and CDR2 SVGAGI. CDR3 sequence (DNA): TGTGCCAGCAGTTACTCTGGCGGGAACTATGGCTACACCTTC. Protein: CASSYSGGNYGYTF.

The V call is TRBV29-1, the J call TRBJ2-1, with D perhaps matching TRBD1 (5 bases). There are 13 residues in the CDR3. With 5 bases removed from V and 0 bases from J, the gap between germline ends came to 8 bases. The germline V gene encodes CDR1 SQVTM and CDR2 ANQGSEA. This CDR3 reads CSVTGISYNEQFF. Here the CDR3 DNA reads TGCAGCGTTACAGGAATCTCCTACAATGAGCAGTTCTTC.

The rearrangement links TRBV6-5 to TRBJ2-5; 10 bases map to TRBD2. Germline loops: CDR1 MNHEY, CDR2 SVGAGI. The CDR3 length is 15 residues. The V gene end was trimmed by 8 bases and the J gene end by 2 bases; junction bases not matched to a gene: 8. CDR3 nucleotides: TGTGCCAGCTGGGCCTTAGCGGGGGGACAAGAGACCCAGTACTTC. Its protein product is CASWALAGGQETQYF.

This clone was recorded only once. The chain carries TRBV4-3 and TRBJ2-7; weak D call: TRBD2 (6 bases). V gave up 0 bases and J gave up 1 base, with 16 bases separating them. Germline V gene data show CDR1 as LGHNA and CDR2 as YSLEER. This CDR3 region has 17 residues. The CDR3 protein is CASSQEPVAGMSYEQYF. The CDR3, as DNA: TGCGCCAGCAGCCAAGAACCCGTGGCGGGGATGTCCTACGAGCAGTACTTC.

The chain uses TRBV30 and TRBJ1-1; D is unresolved. The V end lost 2 bases, the J end lost 1 base, and 11 bases lay between the germline ends. The germline V gene encodes CDR1 GTSNPN and CDR2 SVGIG (reference sequence). The CDR3 totals 14 residues. CDR3 sequence (DNA): TGTGCCTGGAGTCACCTGGCCCGGAACACTGAAGCTTTCTTT. Protein: CAWSHLARNTEAFF.

The chain joins TRBV6-7 to TRBJ2-5; TRBD1 matches at 7 bases. TRBV6-7 belongs to the ORF category, with a function that is uncertain. Unmatched junction bases numbered 17, after V lost 10 bases and J lost 3 bases. The CDR3 totals 16 residues. CDR3: CAIHKPGQTPEETQYF. The CDR3 DNA sequence: TGTGCCATCCACAAACCGGGACAGACACCGGAAGAGACCCAGTACTTC.

This chain joins TRBV7-2 and TRBJ2-7; D gene ambiguous. The CDR3 runs to 12 residues. V lost 5 bases, J lost 4 bases, and 9 bases lay in between. Germline-derived CDR1 and CDR2 are SGHTA and FQGNSA. As DNA, the CDR3 is TGTGCCAGCAGCCTTGCCGAATACGAGCAGTACTTC. Translation gives CASSLAEYEQYF.

The gene calls are TRBV4-2 and TRBJ1-2; 12 bases line up with TRBD1. Germline lookup yields CDR1 LGHNA and CDR2 YNFKEQ. This CDR3 comprises 17 residues. With V trimmed by 1 base and J by 8 bases, 11 bases remained unmatched. The CDR3 sequence is CASSQGPGQGAIWGYTF. CDR3 DNA sequence: TGTGCCAGCAGCCAAGGACCGGGACAGGGGGCAATATGGGGCTACACCTTC.

The CDR3 loop is CASSPSGGAGDTQYF. The DNA of the CDR3 is TGCGCCAGCAGCCCCAGCGGGGGGGCCGGAGATACGCAGTATTTT. The V call is TRBV4-3, the J call TRBJ2-3; 10 bases are shared with TRBD2. CDR3 size: 15 residues. CDR1 LGHNA and CDR2 YSLEER come from the germline V gene. V lost 4 bases to trimming and J lost 5 bases; unmatched junction nucleotides: 6.